This T cell receptor (gamma chain) was captured in a study of Vδ1+ human thymocytes. Findings and caveats of the study: Highly polyclonal TRG and TRD repertoires with Gaussian CDR3 length distributions appeared in thymus. Approximately 20% of thymic delta-chain sequences were Vdelta2, with few Vdelta3, unlike blood Vdelta1+ controls. TRD repertoires were essentially private, unlike widely shared TRG clonotypes.

Sequences come from RNA converted to cDNA by reverse transcription. The CDR3 regions were amplified by multiplex PCR from V-gene primers to a constant-region primer. TCRdb re-identified clones in the multiplex PCR reads via CATT. This sample has approximately 7,000 gamma-chain clones; approximately 38% occur once, and the top ten carry 1.5% to 2.5%. The table lists this clone with a few counts. What it binds is unknown. The sorted cells were CD3+ Vdelta1+ Vdelta2- thymocytes from alphabeta-depleted thymus. Sorted Vdelta1+ thymocytes were about 96% to 99.6% pure. CDR3 size: 14 residues. J was trimmed by 6 bases and V by 0 bases; bases with no gene match: 8. Germline V gene sequence: CDR1 GITISATS, CDR2 ISYDGTV (reference sequence).

The receptor was derived from a boy less than two years old who had congenital heart surgery. Specimen: Vdelta1+ gamma-delta thymocytes from the thymus. Subset described: FACS-sorted CD3+ TCRalphabeta- TCRVdelta1+ TCRVdelta2- thymocytes. This chain links TRGV9 with TRGJ1 or TRGJ2. The CDR3 DNA follows: TGTGCCTTGTGGGAGGTGCCGAAGGTTTATAAGAAACTCTTT. Encoded protein: CALWEVPKVYKKLF.